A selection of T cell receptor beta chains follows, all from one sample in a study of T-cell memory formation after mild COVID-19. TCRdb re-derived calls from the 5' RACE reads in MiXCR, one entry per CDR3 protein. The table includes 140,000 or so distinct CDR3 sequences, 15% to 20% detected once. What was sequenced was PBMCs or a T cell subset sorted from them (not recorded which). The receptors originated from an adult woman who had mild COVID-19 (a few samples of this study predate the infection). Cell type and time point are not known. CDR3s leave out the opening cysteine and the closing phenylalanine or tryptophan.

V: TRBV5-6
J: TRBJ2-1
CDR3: ASSAPRDRGSIDEQF

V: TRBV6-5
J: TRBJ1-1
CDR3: ASRGPRTGGSSEAF

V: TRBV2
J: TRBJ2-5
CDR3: ASSELRGETQY

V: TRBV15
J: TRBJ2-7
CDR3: ATSRDVSLRERLNEQY

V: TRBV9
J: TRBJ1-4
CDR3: ASSVERSPGEKLF

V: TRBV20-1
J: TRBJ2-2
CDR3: SARLAGTNTGELF

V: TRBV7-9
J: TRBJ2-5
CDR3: ASSSTGDRVQETQY

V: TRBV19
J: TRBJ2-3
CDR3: ASNLAGGTDTQY

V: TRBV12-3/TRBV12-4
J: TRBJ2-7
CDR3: ASSGFRGSAEQY

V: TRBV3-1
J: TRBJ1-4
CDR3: ASSPGRGGEKLF

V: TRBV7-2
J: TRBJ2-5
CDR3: ASSDAGTRIEETQY

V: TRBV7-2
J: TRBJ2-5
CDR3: ASSFSGRALNLAQY

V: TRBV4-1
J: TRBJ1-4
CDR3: ASSQAGTVHEKLF

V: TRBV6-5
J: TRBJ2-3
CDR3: ASSYTLGGIADTQY

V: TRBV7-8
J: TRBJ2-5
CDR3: ASSSGTPLETQY

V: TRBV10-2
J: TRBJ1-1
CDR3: ASSETGLGAF

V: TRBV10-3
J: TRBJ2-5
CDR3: AISESGGRTQY

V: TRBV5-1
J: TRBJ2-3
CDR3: ASSLTAGLSSYTQY

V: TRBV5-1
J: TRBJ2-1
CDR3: ASSLAARTSYNEQF

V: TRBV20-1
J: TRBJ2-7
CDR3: SARRQGVSYEQY

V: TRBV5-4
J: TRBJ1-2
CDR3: ASSSLIHGSYGYT

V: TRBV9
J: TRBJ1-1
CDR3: ASSVDVRGTEAF

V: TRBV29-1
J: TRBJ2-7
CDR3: SVLTSGKGYEQY

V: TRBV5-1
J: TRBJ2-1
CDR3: ASSRIAGENEQF

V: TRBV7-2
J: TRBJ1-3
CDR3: ASSLRWDAIGNTIY

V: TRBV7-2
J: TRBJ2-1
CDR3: ASRPASGTSANEQF

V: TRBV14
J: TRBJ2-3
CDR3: ASSPGTMLSTDTQY

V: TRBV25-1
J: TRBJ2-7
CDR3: ASSESGTGGYEQY

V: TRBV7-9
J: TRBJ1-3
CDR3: ASSLLQLSGNTIY

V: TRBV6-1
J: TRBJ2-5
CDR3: ASSEGVGSLETQY

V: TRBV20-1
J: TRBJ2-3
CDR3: SARHPGSDTQY

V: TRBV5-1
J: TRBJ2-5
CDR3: ASSLDLAGLGTQY

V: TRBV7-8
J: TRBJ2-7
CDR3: ASSLGGTASYEQY

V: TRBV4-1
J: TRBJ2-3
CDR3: ASSQGRDTSTDTQY

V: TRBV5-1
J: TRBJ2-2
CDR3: ASSLDGVNTGELF

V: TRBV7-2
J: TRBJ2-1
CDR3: ASSFRQTYNEQF

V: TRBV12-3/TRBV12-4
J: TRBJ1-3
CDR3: ASRGGGNTIY

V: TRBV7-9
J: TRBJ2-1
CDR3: ASSSPSGRLNEQF

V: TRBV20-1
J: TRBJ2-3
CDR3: SASKRVGADTQY

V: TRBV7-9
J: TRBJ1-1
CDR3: ASNRVRGLFPNTEAF

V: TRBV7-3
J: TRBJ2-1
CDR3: ASSKPGLANNEQF

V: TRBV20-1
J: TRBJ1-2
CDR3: SARSGEGGFNYGYT

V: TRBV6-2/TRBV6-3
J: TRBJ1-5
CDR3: ASTEGRGYSNQPQH

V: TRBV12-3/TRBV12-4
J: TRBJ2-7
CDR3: ASSLAGGYEQY

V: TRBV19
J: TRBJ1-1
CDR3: ASSPDRAEAF

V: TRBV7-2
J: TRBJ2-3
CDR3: ASSSRSSTDTQY

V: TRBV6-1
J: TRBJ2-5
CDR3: ASSVGGRETQY